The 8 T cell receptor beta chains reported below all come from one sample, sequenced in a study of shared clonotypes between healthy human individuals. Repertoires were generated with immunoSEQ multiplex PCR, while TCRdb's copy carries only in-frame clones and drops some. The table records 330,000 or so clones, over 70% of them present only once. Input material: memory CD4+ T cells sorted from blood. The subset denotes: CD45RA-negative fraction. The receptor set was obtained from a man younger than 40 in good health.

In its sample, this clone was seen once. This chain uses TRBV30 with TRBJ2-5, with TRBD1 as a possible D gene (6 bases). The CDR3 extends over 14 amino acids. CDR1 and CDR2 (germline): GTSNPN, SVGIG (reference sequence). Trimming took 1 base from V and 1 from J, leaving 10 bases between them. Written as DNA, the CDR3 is TGTGCCTGGAGTGGGGGGCAGCCCCAAGAGACCCAGTACTTC. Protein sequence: CAWSGGQPQETQYF. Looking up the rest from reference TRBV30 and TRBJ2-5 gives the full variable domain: SQTIHQWPATLVQPVGSPLSLECTVEGTSNPNLYWYRQAAGRGLQLLFYSVGIGQISSEVPQNLSASRPQDRQFILSSKKLLLSDSGFYLCAWSGGQPQETQYFGPGTRLLVL.

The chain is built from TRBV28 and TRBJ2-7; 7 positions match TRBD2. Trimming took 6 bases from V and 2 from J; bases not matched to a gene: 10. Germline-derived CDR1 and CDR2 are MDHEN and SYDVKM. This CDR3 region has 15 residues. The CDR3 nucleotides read TGTGCCAGCAGGAATTCAGCGGGAAAGCCCTACGAGCAGTACTTC. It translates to CASRNSAGKPYEQYF.

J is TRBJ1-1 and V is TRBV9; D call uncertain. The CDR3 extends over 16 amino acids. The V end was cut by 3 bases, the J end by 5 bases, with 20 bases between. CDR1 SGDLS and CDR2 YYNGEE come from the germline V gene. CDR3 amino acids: CASSGPGHGWGTEAFF. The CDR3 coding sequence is TGTGCCAGCAGCGGACCTGGCCATGGGTGGGGAACTGAAGCTTTCTTT. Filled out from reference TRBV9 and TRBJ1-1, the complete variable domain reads DSGVTQTPKHLITATGQRVTLRCSPRSGDLSVYWYQQSLDQGLQFLIQYYNGEERAKGNILERFSAQQFPDLHSELNLSSLELGDSALYFCASSGPGHGWGTEAFFGQGTRLTVV.

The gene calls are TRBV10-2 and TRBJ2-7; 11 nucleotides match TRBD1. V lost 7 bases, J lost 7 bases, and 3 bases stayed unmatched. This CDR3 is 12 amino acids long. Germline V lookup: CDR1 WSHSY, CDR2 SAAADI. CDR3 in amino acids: CASMDRGREQYF. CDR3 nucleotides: TGCGCCAGCATGGACAGGGGGCGAGAGCAGTACTTC.

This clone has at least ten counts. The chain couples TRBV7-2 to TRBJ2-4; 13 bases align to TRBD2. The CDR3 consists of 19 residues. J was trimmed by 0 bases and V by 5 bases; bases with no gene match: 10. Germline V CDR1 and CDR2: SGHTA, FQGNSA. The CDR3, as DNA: TGTGCCAGCAGCACAGCCGGGACTAGCGGGGTACTAGCCAAAAACATTCAGTACTTC. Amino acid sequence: CASSTAGTSGVLAKNIQYF.

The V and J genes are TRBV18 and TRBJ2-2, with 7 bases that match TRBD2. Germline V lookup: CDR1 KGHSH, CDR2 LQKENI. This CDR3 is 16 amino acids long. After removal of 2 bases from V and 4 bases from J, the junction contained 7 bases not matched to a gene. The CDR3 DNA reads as TGTGCCAGCTCACCAGTCCGAGCGGGACTCACCGGGGAGCTGTTTTTT. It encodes CASSPVRAGLTGELFF.

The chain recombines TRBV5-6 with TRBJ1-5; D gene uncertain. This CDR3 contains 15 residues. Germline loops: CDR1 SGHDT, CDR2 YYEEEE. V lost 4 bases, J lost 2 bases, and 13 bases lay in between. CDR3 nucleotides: TGTGCCAGCAGCGCATACAGCGCCGGCAATCAGCCCCAGCATTTT. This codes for CASSAYSAGNQPQHF.

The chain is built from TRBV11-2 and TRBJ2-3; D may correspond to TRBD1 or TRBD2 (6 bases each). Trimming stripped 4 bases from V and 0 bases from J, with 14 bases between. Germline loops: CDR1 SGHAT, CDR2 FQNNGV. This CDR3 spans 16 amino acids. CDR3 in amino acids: CASSSPGGTSTDTQYF. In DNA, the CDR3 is TGTGCCAGCAGCTCCCCCGGGGGCACAAGCACAGATACGCAGTATTTT.